Listed below are T cell receptor beta chains from one sample, sequenced in a study of T cells after yellow fever vaccination. TCRdb itself ran the 5' RACE reads through MiXCR, one entry per CDR3 protein. The sample includes under 700,000 distinct CDR3 sequences, 17% of them seen just once. The input for sequencing was PBMCs, taken 5 to 6 days after the first yellow fever vaccination. These TCRs come from a young man who received the YFV17D yellow fever vaccine. Each CDR3 is given with its conserved first and last residue. Fields, in order: CDR3 protein, CDR3 DNA, V gene, J gene, D gene, clone size. A D gene is named only where the DNA matches it firmly. A row's size may be missing; if present it is once, few, many or a size class.

CASSSLLAGEKTQYF,TGTGCCAGCAGTAGTCTACTAGCGGGGGAGAAGACCCAGTACTTC,TRBV27,TRBJ2-5,TRBD2,-
CASSFMGLAGAEQFF,TGTGCCAGCAGCTTCATGGGACTAGCGGGGGCCGAGCAGTTCTTC,TRBV11-2,TRBJ2-1,TRBD2,-
CASSVAGRGQRANYGYTF,TGTGCCAGCAGCGTAGCGGGGAGGGGGCAACGAGCTAACTATGGCTACACCTTC,TRBV9,TRBJ1-2,TRBD1,-
CASSFKNQETQYF,TGTGCCAGCAGTTTTAAGAACCAAGAGACCCAGTACTTC,TRBV6-2/TRBV6-3,TRBJ2-5,-,-
CASSQDGWDRFSYNEQFF,TGCGCCAGCAGCCAAGATGGGTGGGACAGGTTCTCCTACAATGAGCAGTTCTTC,TRBV4-3,TRBJ2-1,TRBD1,-
CATSVGAGGYNEQFF,TGTGCCACCAGCGTCGGGGCGGGGGGGTACAATGAGCAGTTCTTC,TRBV24-1,TRBJ2-1,TRBD2,few
CASSLVGQVDVEQYF,TGTGCCAGCAGCTTAGTAGGGCAGGTAGACGTCGAGCAGTACTTC,TRBV7-8,TRBJ2-7,-,-
CASSLGGRLKGTEAFF,TGTGCCAGCAGCCTGGGGGGACGGTTGAAGGGCACTGAAGCTTTCTTT,TRBV7-2,TRBJ1-1,-,few
CASSQGIATLTDTQYF,TGCGCCAGCAGCCAAGGTATAGCCACCTTGACAGATACGCAGTATTTT,TRBV4-3,TRBJ2-3,-,few
CASSVGAMYSPLHF,TGTGCCAGCAGTGTGGGGGCGATGTATTCACCCCTCCACTTT,TRBV2,TRBJ1-6,-,-
CASSLYSHNSPLHF,TGTGCCAGCAGCTTATACAGCCATAATTCACCCCTCCACTTT,TRBV13,TRBJ1-6,-,-
CASSYRETAGEAQYF,TGCGCCAGCAGCTACCGGGAGACCGCCGGGGAGGCCCAGTACTTC,TRBV5-1,TRBJ2-5,-,-
CAWHRDRATTLHF,TGTGCCTGGCACCGGGACAGGGCAACGACCCTCCACTTT,TRBV30,TRBJ1-6,TRBD1,-
CASSLGQGTPRWNIQYF,TGTGCCAGTAGTCTTGGACAGGGGACCCCGAGGTGGAACATTCAGTACTTC,TRBV19,TRBJ2-4,TRBD1,-
CATSDPASGVNTGELFF,TGTGCCACCAGTGATCCTGCTAGCGGGGTGAACACCGGGGAGCTGTTTTTT,TRBV24-1,TRBJ2-2,TRBD2,few
CASSLTAGGTQYF,TGTGCCAGCAGCTTAACGGCGGGGGGTACGCAGTATTTT,TRBV7-3,TRBJ2-3,TRBD2,-
CASSDLSWGGNQPQHF,TGTGCCAGCAGTGACTTATCTTGGGGGGGCAATCAGCCCCAGCATTTT,TRBV6-4,TRBJ1-5,-,few
CASSQGGLAGDDQETQYF,TGTGCCAGCAGCCAAGGTGGTCTAGCGGGTGATGATCAAGAGACCCAGTACTTC,TRBV4-2,TRBJ2-5,TRBD2,few
CASSQVGGGPSEQFF,TGTGCCAGCAGCCAAGTTGGCGGGGGCCCTTCTGAGCAGTTCTTC,TRBV14,TRBJ2-1,-,-
CASNTGTGGAETQYF,TGTGCCAGCAACACAGGGACAGGGGGCGCGGAGACCCAGTACTTC,TRBV7-2,TRBJ2-5,TRBD1,few
CASSQEGIGPATEAFF,TGCGCCAGCAGCCAAGAGGGGATAGGCCCTGCCACTGAAGCTTTCTTT,TRBV4-3,TRBJ1-1,-,-
CASSELEGTEAFF,TGCGCCAGCAGCGAACTCGAGGGCACTGAAGCTTTCTTT,TRBV5-1,TRBJ1-1,-,-
CASSATPSNYGYTF,TGTGCCAGCAGCGCCACACCCTCTAACTATGGCTACACCTTC,TRBV9,TRBJ1-2,-,-
CASSQPPVYGYTF,TGTGCCAGCAGCCAACCTCCGGTCTATGGCTACACCTTC,TRBV7-2,TRBJ1-2,-,-
CASSLQGGTQYF,TGTGCCAGCAGCTTACAGGGGGGGACCCAGTACTTC,TRBV11-2,TRBJ2-5,-,many
CASSQLKGYFSNYGYTF,TGTGCCAGCAGCCAATTAAAGGGTTACTTTTCTAACTATGGCTACACCTTC,TRBV4-2,TRBJ1-2,-,-
CASSQDTGYSGEQYF,TGTGCCAGCAGCCAAGACACAGGGTATTCGGGCGAGCAGTACTTC,TRBV7-6,TRBJ2-7,-,-
CASYRSLNTEAFF,TGTGCCAGCTATAGAAGTTTGAACACTGAAGCTTTCTTT,TRBV6-2/TRBV6-3,TRBJ1-1,-,-
CASSGAVIAKNIQYF,TGTGCCAGCAGTGGGGCAGTCATAGCCAAAAACATTCAGTACTTC,TRBV2,TRBJ2-4,-,few
CASSHGRGSGQPQHF,TGTGCCAGCAGCCACGGACGGGGGTCAGGGCAGCCCCAGCATTTT,TRBV6-1,TRBJ1-5,-,-
CAIREKTSTDTQYF,TGTGCCATCAGAGAAAAAACTAGCACAGATACGCAGTATTTT,TRBV10-3,TRBJ2-3,-,many
CASSHPRGRKNTGELFF,TGCGCCAGCAGCCACCCCCGGGGGCGGAAGAACACCGGGGAGCTGTTTTTT,TRBV4-1,TRBJ2-2,-,few
CASRPTGGQRNEQFF,TGTGCCAGCAGGCCGACAGGGGGCCAAAGGAATGAGCAGTTCTTC,TRBV9,TRBJ2-1,TRBD1,-
CASSLGGPGEGETQYF,TGTGCCAGCAGCTTAGGCGGTCCCGGGGAAGGGGAGACCCAGTACTTC,TRBV7-8,TRBJ2-5,-,-
CASSLDRGLNEQYF,TGTGCCAGCAGCCTGGACAGGGGGCTAAACGAGCAGTACTTC,TRBV7-2,TRBJ2-7,TRBD1,-
CASSRPRGSGNTGELFF,TGTGCCAGCAGCCGCCCCAGGGGTAGCGGCAACACCGGGGAGCTGTTTTTT,TRBV4-2,TRBJ2-2,-,-
CASSPLGATEAFF,TGTGCCAGCAGCCCCTTAGGGGCCACTGAAGCTTTCTTT,TRBV7-3,TRBJ1-1,-,few
CASSYSGNPGNSPLHF,TGTGCCAGCAGTTACTCCGGGAACCCCGGTAATTCACCCCTCCACTTT,TRBV6-5,TRBJ1-6,-,-
CASSISWTGTDTQYF,TGTGCCAGCAGCATCTCCTGGACTGGCACAGATACGCAGTATTTT,TRBV12-3/TRBV12-4,TRBJ2-3,-,-
CASPPGETQYF,TGTGCCAGCCCCCCCGGGGAGACCCAGTACTTC,TRBV7-2,TRBJ2-5,-,few
CASSWTGGLGYEQYF,TGTGCCAGCAGTTGGACAGGGGGACTCGGGTACGAGCAGTACTTC,TRBV12-3/TRBV12-4,TRBJ2-7,TRBD1,many
CASSSGQGFGELFF,TGCGCCAGCAGCTCCGGACAGGGATTCGGGGAGCTGTTTTTT,TRBV5-1,TRBJ2-2,TRBD1,-
CASSYSRYNEQFF,TGTGCCAGCAGTTACTCGAGATACAATGAGCAGTTCTTC,TRBV6-2/TRBV6-3,TRBJ2-1,-,many
CASSLAHGLNTEAFF,TGTGCCAGCAGCTTAGCTCACGGCCTTAACACTGAAGCTTTCTTT,TRBV7-2,TRBJ1-1,-,-
CATSRATSGGLRETQYF,TGTGCCACCAGCAGAGCCACCTCCGGGGGCTTGAGGGAGACCCAGTACTTC,TRBV15,TRBJ2-5,-,few
CASSQEGTFRELFF,TGCGCCAGCAGCCAAGAGGGGACATTCCGGGAGCTGTTTTTT,TRBV4-3,TRBJ2-2,-,-
CASSQEWPGGGETQYF,TGCGCCAGCAGCCAAGAGTGGCCAGGGGGCGGGGAGACCCAGTACTTC,TRBV4-3,TRBJ2-5,TRBD1,few
CVTSDDIQYF,TGTGTCACTAGCGACGACATTCAGTACTTC,TRBV15,TRBJ2-4,TRBD2,few
CASSLTAGAYNEQFF,TGTGCCAGCAGCCTAACGGCGGGGGCGTACAATGAGCAGTTCTTC,TRBV11-3,TRBJ2-1,-,many